This T cell receptor beta chain was sequenced during a study of blood T cell repertoires in COVID-19. Turning to the study itself: PBMCs, B-cell-depleted T cells, or T cells provided the cDNA or gDNA that made up the material.

This clone was observed a few times. TCRdb's table, derived via immunoSEQ multiplex PCR, lists solely in-frame clones and lacks some. Of roughly 130,000 clones listed, around 88% are singletons. Germline CDR1 and CDR2: SGHKS and YYEKEE (reference sequence). V was pared by 4 bases and J by 0 bases, with 11 bases between. This CDR3 spans 15 amino acids. The chain has TRBV5-5 and TRBJ1-3, with D tentatively TRBD1 (6 bases). The specimen sequenced was PBMCs or T cells enriched from blood (not recorded which). The origin of this receptor is a woman aged 50 to 65 who had recovered from COVID-19. Here the CDR3 DNA reads TGTGCCAGCAGCACGGACAGAGACTCTGGAAACACCATATATTTT. Amino acids: CASSTDRDSGNTIYF.